Listed below are T cell receptor beta chains from one sample, sequenced in a study of cytomegalovirus exposure and HLA in healthy donors. Produced via immunoSEQ multiplex PCR; TCRdb's table is partial and in-frame only. This sample carries around 240,000 clones, 82% of them seen once, and the ten largest clones take 5% to 6.5%. Specimen: PBMCs. The source is a woman aged 40 to 55 in good health and CMV-seropositive. The CDR3 runs from the conserved cysteine through the conserved F or W.

TRBJ1-1 | TRBV6-5 | CASSYGTGCEAFF
TRBJ2-5 | TRBV15 | CATSKGTSGNQETQYF
TRBJ2-2 | TRBV6-5 | CASSQTSGRTGELFF
TRBJ2-7 | TRBV13 | CASSLGTSVYEQYF
TRBJ2-1 | TRBV5-1 | CASSLGLLAGDNEQFF
TRBJ1-1 | TRBV5-4 | CASSSIYRERTEAFF
TRBJ2-1 | TRBV5-1 | CASSFPPPSIISGIYNEQFF
TRBJ2-7 | TRBV4-1 | CASSQGSGGSYEQYF
TRBJ2-7 | TRBV7-9 | CASSQTSGRSYEQYF
TRBJ2-7 | TRBV10-3 | CAINSGSSYEQYF
TRBJ2-2 | TRBV7-2 | CASSLAQTGEGGTGELFF
TRBJ1-2 | TRBV27 | CASSDIPPGLGAWYGYTF
TRBJ2-3 | TRBV10-3 | CAISEGRGTDTQYF
TRBJ2-1 | TRBV7-2 | CASRYPGLIYNEQFF
TRBJ2-1 | TRBV27 | CASSSRAEQFF
TRBJ1-1 | TRBV7-9 | CSSSLSGVNTEAFF
TRBJ1-5 | TRBV19 | CASSMRGNQPQHF
TRBJ2-1 | TRBV10-3 | CAISDFGQGEDEQFF
TRBJ2-1 | TRBV5-1 | CASSPIGSGSSYNEQFF
TRBJ1-3 | TRBV5-6 | CASSRELGSNTIYF
TRBJ1-1 | TRBV27 | CASSLQRRTSLNTEAFF
TRBJ1-2 | TRBV30 | CAWRGQGKGSYGYTF
TRBJ1-3 | TRBV9 | CASSVNTGAGNTIYF
TRBJ2-1 | TRBV6-5 | CASSSGATGGNEQFF
TRBJ1-4 | TRBV14 | CASSQAGKLFF
TRBJ2-7 | TRBV5-6 | CASSSPLWLADSYEQYF
TRBJ1-4 | TRBV7-9 | CASSPTGLGEKLFF
TRBJ2-7 | TRBV9 | CASSVSGVAGVYEQYF
. | TRBV6-5 | CASSYATSKGGEQYF
TRBJ1-1 | TRBV6-1 | CASRTSRGEKSEAFF
TRBJ1-2 | TRBV6-5 | CASRQPGHNYGYTF
TRBJ2-7 | TRBV11-3 | CASSPLRRGEQYF
TRBJ1-1 | TRBV5-1 | CASSRPQGGNTEAFF
TRBJ1-4 | TRBV7-2 | CASSSIGGPNEKLFF
TRBJ2-5 | TRBV7-8 | CASSRDRGQLETQYF
TRBJ1-4 | TRBV5-1 | CASSLPAGELFF
TRBJ2-7 | TRBV4-3 | CASSQVGVAGAYEQYF
TRBJ2-4 | TRBV7-9 | CASTRNNGKNIQYF
TRBJ2-1 | TRBV11-3 | CASSLVSLAGFNEQFF
TRBJ2-2 | TRBV7-3 | CASSLGLAGSTGELFF